Following are 20 T cell receptor beta chains from one sample sequenced in a study of response to subunit inactivated influenza vaccine. TCRdb itself ran the RT-PCR reads through MiXCR, one entry per CDR3 protein. The sample consists of roughly 650,000 distinct CDR3 sequences, roughly 14% of them appearing once. Sample: PBMCs from blood, taken approximately 12 days after vaccination. The receptors derive from a man in his fifties or sixties who received an inactivated influenza vaccine.

Ten or more counts support this clonotype. This sequence joins TRBV10-3 and TRBJ2-7; D is perhaps TRBD2 (7 bases). The ends were cut back, 2 bases at V and 2 bases at J, with 22 bases in the middle. Germline CDR1 reads ENHRY; CDR2 reads SYGVKD. CDR3 length: 18 residues. CDR3 DNA: TGTGCCATCAGTGAGAGGGAGGGGGAGAGGACTTTTCCCTACGAGCAGTACTTC. Its protein is CAISEREGERTFPYEQYF.

This chain joins TRBV19 and TRBJ2-1; 10 nucleotides match TRBD2. From germline, CDR1 is LNHDA and CDR2 SQIVND (reference sequence). This CDR3 spans 16 amino acids. The V gene end was trimmed by 2 bases and the J gene end by 9 bases; junction bases not matched to a gene: 10. CDR3 protein: CASSIQRSGRASEQFF. The CDR3 coding sequence is TGTGCCAGTAGTATACAAAGGAGCGGGAGGGCCTCTGAGCAGTTCTTC.

In this sample, this clonotype turned up many times. J is TRBJ2-7 and V is TRBV24-1; D remains unclear. Germline CDR1 reads KGHDR; CDR2 reads SFDVKD. This CDR3 region has 13 residues. V shed 5 bases and J shed 0 bases, with 7 bases lying between them. CDR3 bases: TGTGCCACCAGTGCGGCGAGCTCCTACGAGCAGTACTTC. This translates into CATSAASSYEQYF.

This clonotype turned up a few times. The chain uses TRBV28 and TRBJ2-7; 10 bases align to TRBD1. Losses at the gene ends were 5 bases for V and 3 bases for J; bases not matched to a gene: 10. CDR3 length: 16 amino acids. Germline V gene lookup returns CDR1 MDHEN and CDR2 SYDVKM. The DNA for the CDR3 is TGTGCCAGCAGTCCCCTTTTCTGGGACAGGGGCTACGAGCAGTACTTC. As protein: CASSPLFWDRGYEQYF.

This clonotype has more than one count but fewer than ten. The rearrangement links TRBV7-2 to TRBJ2-3; 7 positions agree with TRBD2. The length of the CDR3 is 14 residues. Germline V lookup: CDR1 SGHTA, CDR2 FQGNSA. V lost 5 bases to trimming and J lost 6 bases; unmatched junction nucleotides: 8. The DNA of the CDR3 is TGTGCCAGCAGCGCCGCCGGGACTATGGATACGCAGTATTTT. Its protein is CASSAAGTMDTQYF.

This clonotype was detected only a few times. The gene calls are TRBV5-1 and TRBJ2-5; a possible D gene is TRBD2 (5 bases). CDR1 is SGHRS and CDR2 is YFSETQ in the germline V gene. The CDR3 consists of 13 residues. The ends were cut back, 1 base at V and 5 bases at J, with 9 bases in the middle. The CDR3 DNA follows: TGCGCCAGCAGCTTGAGTAGCGTGGAGACCCAGTACTTC. Its translation is CASSLSSVETQYF.

The V and J genes are TRBV12-3 or TRBV12-4 and TRBJ1-2, with 9 nucleotides matching TRBD1. V was clipped by 5 bases and J by 4 bases; unmatched bases: 5. This CDR3 region has 14 residues. The CDR3 bases are TGTGCCAGCAGTCCTTCGACAGGGGGCTATGGCTACACCTTC. As protein: CASSPSTGGYGYTF.

The CDR3 DNA sequence: TGTGCCAGCAGTCGGGCGACCCAATATGGCTACACCTTC. Protein product: CASSRATQYGYTF. This chain connects TRBV12-3 or TRBV12-4 to TRBJ1-2; no definite D call. CDR3 length: 13 amino acids. V lost 5 bases and J 5 bases, leaving 12 bases between the germline ends.

This clonotype was seen a few times. The V gene is TRBV7-8, the J gene TRBJ1-5; no definite D call. The CDR3 contains 15 residues. Trimming took 0 bases from V and 1 from J, leaving 7 bases between them. Germline CDR1 is SGHVS and CDR2 is FQNEAQ. CDR3 in DNA: TGTGCCAGCAGCTTAGCATTGGGCAGCAATCAGCCCCAGCATTTT. Translation gives CASSLALGSNQPQHF.

This clonotype was seen a handful of times. The V and J genes are TRBV12-3 or TRBV12-4 and TRBJ2-2, with TRBD2 as a possible D gene (6 bases). The CDR3 contains 14 residues. The V end lost 3 bases, the J end lost 4 bases, and 9 bases lay between the germline ends. The CDR3, as DNA: TGTGCCAGCAGTTTTGGACTATCCACCGGGGAGCTGTTTTTT. Translating it yields CASSFGLSTGELFF.

This clonotype was picked up many times. The gene calls are TRBV5-1 and TRBJ2-1, with 8 bases fitting TRBD2. The CDR3 totals 15 residues. CDR1 is SGHRS, CDR2 YFSETQ, per germline. After removal of 5 bases from V and 0 bases from J, the junction contained 4 bases not matched to a gene. CDR3 DNA: TGCGCCAGCAGACAGAGCGGGAGCTCCTACAATGAGCAGTTCTTC. Amino acids: CASRQSGSSYNEQFF.

This clonotype came up many times. The chain couples TRBV5-1 to TRBJ2-1; TRBD1 might be the D (5 bases). V lost 1 base and J 5 bases, leaving 10 bases between the germline ends. Germline values: CDR1 SGHRS, CDR2 YFSETQ. The CDR3 has 14 residues. The CDR3 bases are TGCGCCAGCAGCTTGTCCCCAGGGAACAATGAGCAGTTCTTC. Protein product: CASSLSPGNNEQFF.

This clonotype occurred once. The chain employs TRBV7-9 and TRBJ2-3; 8 nucleotides line up with TRBD1. The V gene end was trimmed by 1 base and the J gene end by 3 bases; junction bases not matched to a gene: 3. Looked up from germline, CDR1 is SEHNR and CDR2 is FQNEAQ (reference sequence). This CDR3 comprises 15 residues. In DNA form, the CDR3 reads TGTGCCAGCAGCTTAGGGGACAGGACGACAGATACGCAGTATTTT. Its protein product is CASSLGDRTTDTQYF.

There are a few counts of this clonotype. For the CDR3, the DNA is TGTGCCAGCAGCTTTCAGAGCTCCTACGAGCAGTACTTC. Translated, it gives CASSFQSSYEQYF. The chain has TRBV7-8 and TRBJ2-7; D is unresolved. Between the trimmed V and J ends, which lost 3 bases and 0 bases, there was a span of 6 bases. The CDR3 runs 13 residues. Germline CDR1 and CDR2: SGHVS and FQNEAQ.

The rearrangement links TRBV12-3 or TRBV12-4 to TRBJ1-2, with 9 bases lining up with TRBD1. The CDR3 is made up of 14 amino acids. The V segment lost 5 bases and the J segment 8 bases; nucleotides outside the gene matches: 9. The CDR3 region has the DNA TGTGCCAGCAGTCCGTCCGGGACAGGGCTCGGCTACACCTTC. As protein: CASSPSGTGLGYTF.

The chain recombines TRBV28 with TRBJ2-3, with TRBD2 matching over 10 bases. CDR3 length equals 17 residues. After removal of 4 bases from V and 6 bases from J, the junction contained 13 bases not matched to a gene. The V gene's germline CDR1 is MDHEN and CDR2 SYDVKM. CDR3 sequence reads: CASSSLAGGLYLDTQYF. CDR3 in DNA: TGTGCCAGCAGTTCCTTAGCGGGGGGTTTATATTTGGATACGCAGTATTTT. The variable domain in full, with the rest retrieved from reference TRBV28 and TRBJ2-3, is DVKVTQSSRYLVKRTGEKVFLECVQDMDHENMFWYRQDPGLGLRLIYFSYDVKMKEKGDIPEGYSVSREKKERFSLILESASTNQTSMYLCASSSLAGGLYLDTQYFGPGTRLTVL.

This clonotype was seen ten or more times. The chain is built from TRBV2 and TRBJ2-1, with 12 positions matching TRBD2. This CDR3 region has 16 residues. Unmatched junction bases numbered 2, after V lost 5 bases and J lost 0 bases. Germline V gene sequence: CDR1 SNHLY, CDR2 FYNNEI. The CDR3 nucleotides are TGTGCCAGCAGTCGACTAGCGGGGGCCTCCTACAATGAGCAGTTCTTC. It is translated as CASSRLAGASYNEQFF.

This clonotype was seen repeatedly, ten times or more. The chain links TRBV29-1 to TRBJ1-1; D is ambiguous. This CDR3 region has 11 residues. CDR1 and CDR2 from the germline V gene are SQVTM and ANQGSEA. V was trimmed by 5 bases and J by 3 bases, leaving 7 bases between them. DNA of the CDR3: TGCAGCGTTCAAGTGGACACTGAAGCTTTCTTT. Its translation: CSVQVDTEAFF. The full variable domain, in which reference TRBV29-1 and TRBJ1-1 provide the parts outside the CDR3, is SAVISQKPSRDICQRGTSLTIQCQVDSQVTMMFWYRQQPGQSLTLIATANQGSEATYESGFVIDKFPISRPNLTFSTLTVSNMSPEDSSIYLCSVQVDTEAFFGQGTRLTVV.

J is TRBJ2-2 and V is TRBV20-1; D is undetermined. The V end lost 3 bases, the J end lost 2 bases, and 10 bases lay between the germline ends. Germline lookup yields CDR1 DFQATT and CDR2 SNEGSKA (reference sequence). This CDR3 is built from 14 residues. The CDR3 loop reads CSASDLRNTGELFF. In DNA, the CDR3 is TGCAGTGCTAGTGACTTGAGAAACACCGGGGAGCTGTTTTTT.

This clonotype was seen more than once but under ten times. The chain combines TRBV30 with TRBJ1-5; D is undetermined. The CDR3 is 14 residues long. V was cut by 6 bases and J by 1 base, with 13 bases left in between. The germline V gene has CDR1 GTSNPN and CDR2 SVGIG (reference sequence). DNA for the CDR3: TGTGCCTGCTCATTGGCCTGGAGCAATCAGCCCCAGCATTTT. Protein sequence: CACSLAWSNQPQHF. The full variable domain, rest sourced from reference TRBV30 and TRBJ1-5, is SQTIHQWPATLVQPVGSPLSLECTVEGTSNPNLYWYRQAAGRGLQLLFYSVGIGQISSEVPQNLSASRPQDRQFILSSKKLLLSDSGFYLCACSLAWSNQPQHFGDGTRLSIL.